This TCR beta chain was profiled in a study of post-analysis software for immune sequencing data. As for the study in general: Relapsing-remitting, secondary progressive and progressive-relapsing courses of multiple sclerosis were included.

Sequencing libraries made from TCR beta cDNA carried unique molecular identifiers. Input amounts of 1 to 10 million T cells were used. These gave roughly 0.5 million cDNA molecules, so each molecule approximated one T cell. TCRdb redid the calling of the PCR reads with MiXCR, one entry per CDR3 protein. The sample has fewer than 600,000 distinct CDR3 sequences, under 55% seen once; the top ten hold roughly 12%. Study-level findings and limits: Included in a set of roughly five TRBV segments more frequent in patients than controls were TRBV5-6, TRBV5-1 and TRBV20-1.

From germline, CDR1 is DFQATT and CDR2 SNEGSKA (reference sequence). The CDR3 sequence is 15 residues long. In the case of this clonotype: What it binds is not known.

Sequencing was performed on blood. The V gene is TRBV20-1, the J gene TRBJ2-4; D is perhaps TRBD2 (6 bases). The better agreement between TRBJ2-5 and the DNA end casts doubt on the J call. The TCR comes from a girl aged 10-17 years with multiple sclerosis. This CDR3 is CSALWETGVGETQYF. CDR3 coding DNA: TGCAGTGCCCTCTGGGAGACGGGAGTAGGGGAGACCCAGTACTTC.